These 26 T cell receptor beta chains were all obtained from the same sample, sequenced in a study of shared clonotypes between healthy human individuals (dated by TCRdb to 2018 to 2020). Library preparation employed the immunoSEQ multiplex PCR assay. Not all clones reach the TCRdb copy of this immuneACCESS table, which keeps in-frame sequences only. Checked studies attribute under half of the gap to unresolved V genes and leave the rest unexplained. This sample holds about 2.1 million clones; approximately 94% were observed only once. The top ten clonotypes cover around 1.7% of the sample. CD8 naive samples were obtained by positive selection for CCR7 among CD45RO-negative cells, yielding a CD45RA+CCR7+ population from which TemRA cells were excluded. What was sequenced was naive CD8+ T cells from PBMCs. The sample's cell subset or site, from its label and the paper: CD45RA+CCR7+. The origin of the receptors is a man younger than 35 in good health. Some clones in this sample may be carry-over from other donors' samples.

The chain recombines TRBV6-1 with TRBJ2-4; TRBD2 is a possible D gene (5 bases). Germline assignment: CDR1 MNHNS and CDR2 SASEGT. The germline V and J ends were trimmed by 1 base and 6 bases, with 10 bases remaining between them. The CDR3 extends over 14 amino acids. DNA of the CDR3: TGTGCCAGCAGTGAAGGAGGGATCTTAAACATTCAGTACTTC. Residues: CASSEGGILNIQYF.

The chain links TRBV27 to TRBJ1-4; unclear D gene. Trimming stripped 5 bases from V and 0 bases from J, with 7 bases between. The length of the CDR3 is 14 residues. Germline loops: CDR1 MNHEY, CDR2 SMNVEV (reference sequence). CDR3 sequence (DNA): TGTGCCAGCAGTCCATATACAACTAATGAAAAACTGTTTTTT. Its protein product is CASSPYTTNEKLFF.

The V gene is TRBV7-9, the J gene TRBJ2-1; 7 positions agree with TRBD1. This CDR3 is built from 13 residues. The V and J ends lost 4 bases and 9 bases, in that order; junction bases with no gene match: 6. The germline CDR1 and CDR2 sequences are SEHNR and FQNEAQ (reference sequence). As DNA, the CDR3 is TGTGCCAGCAGCTCAGGAACAGGGGTTGAGCAGTTCTTC. It specifies CASSSGTGVEQFF.

The chain links TRBV9 to TRBJ2-3; 9 positions match TRBD2. V lost 3 bases and J lost 2; bases outside the gene matches: 4. The CDR3 spans 15 residues. Germline V gives CDR1 SGDLS, CDR2 YYNGEE. CDR3 sequence: CASSETSGYTDTQYF. The DNA for the CDR3 is TGTGCCAGCAGCGAGACTAGCGGTTACACAGATACGCAGTATTTT.

The rearrangement links TRBV5-1 to TRBJ2-1; TRBD2 matches 8 bases. Germline-derived CDR1 and CDR2 are SGHRS and YFSETQ. This CDR3 spans 15 amino acids. V was clipped by 6 bases and J by 7 bases; unmatched bases: 12. CDR3 nucleotide sequence: TGCGCCAGCAAAGGTACGGGAGGGCCAGGGAATGAGCAGTTCTTC. This sequence encodes CASKGTGGPGNEQFF.

J is TRBJ2-3 and V is TRBV9, with D possibly being TRBD2 (5 bases). CDR1 is SGDLS and CDR2 is YYNGEE in the germline V gene. Trimming pared 4 bases from V and 0 bases from J, leaving 15 bases between. This CDR3 spans 16 amino acids. Here the CDR3 DNA reads TGTGCCAGCAGCCCCCGAGTCCGGGAAAGCACAGATACGCAGTATTTT. This sequence encodes CASSPRVRESTDTQYF.

Of note for this clone: In the same sample, other DNA sequences code for this CDR3. This chain uses TRBV19 with TRBJ1-1; perhaps TRBD1 as D (5 bases). Germline V gives CDR1 LNHDA, CDR2 SQIVND (reference sequence). The CDR3 totals 13 residues. Trimming took off 6 bases at V and 1 base at J, with 9 bases between the two ends. CDR3 in amino acids: CASRDRGNTEAFF. Written as DNA, the CDR3 is TGTGCCAGTAGAGACAGAGGGAACACTGAAGCTTTCTTT. Combining the CDR3 with reference TRBV19 and TRBJ1-1 gives the whole variable domain DGGITQSPKYLFRKEGQNVTLSCEQNLNHDAMYWYRQDPGQGLRLIYYSQIVNDFQKGDIAEGYSVSREKKESFPLTVTSAQKNPTAFYLCASRDRGNTEAFFGQGTRLTVV.

Worth noting for this clone: Other DNA sequences of this sample code for an identical CDR3. CDR3 in amino acids: CAIGRGPYNEQFF. The CDR3, as DNA: TGTGCCATCGGGCGGGGGCCCTACAATGAGCAGTTCTTC. This rearrangement joins TRBV27 to TRBJ2-1; a possible D gene is TRBD2 (7 bases). Deletions cut 10 bases from V and 2 bases from J, with 12 bases between. The CDR3 sequence is 13 residues long. Germline V gene lookup returns CDR1 MNHEY and CDR2 SMNVEV (reference sequence).

The rearrangement links TRBV27 to TRBJ2-7; 9 bases match TRBD1. Germline V CDR1 and CDR2: MNHEY, SMNVEV (reference sequence). The CDR3 is 15 residues long. The V segment lost 2 bases and the J segment 4 bases; nucleotides outside the gene matches: 6. Here the CDR3 reads CASSLTGQGRYEQYF. In DNA, the CDR3 is TGTGCCAGCAGTTTAACGGGACAGGGTCGGTACGAGCAGTACTTC.

The V call is TRBV19, the J call TRBJ1-3; D is undetermined. V was trimmed by 2 bases and J by 0 bases, leaving 8 bases between them. This CDR3 contains 15 residues. Germline CDR1 reads LNHDA; CDR2 reads SQIVND (reference sequence). The CDR3 nucleotides read TGTGCCAGTAGTATATTTTGGAACTCTGGAAACACCATATATTTT. It translates to CASSIFWNSGNTIYF.

The chain has TRBV2 and TRBJ2-7, with D perhaps being TRBD1 or TRBD2 (5 bases each). The CDR3 is 15 residues long. Trimming left V 6 bases short and J 6 bases short, with 21 bases between. In germline, CDR1 is SNHLY, CDR2 FYNNEI. The CDR3 region is CASSPRDPGPSEQYF. DNA of the CDR3: TGTGCCAGCAGCCCCCGGGACCCCGGGCCTTCCGAGCAGTACTTC.

The rearrangement joins TRBV10-3 to TRBJ1-2; 10 bases line up with TRBD1. This CDR3 has 15 amino acids. Per the germline V gene, CDR1 is ENHRY and CDR2 is SYGVKD. Germline trimming cut 3 bases from V and 5 bases from J; bases unmatched to any gene: 6. In nucleotides, the CDR3 is TGTGCCATCAGTGATCGGACAGGGGGGACGTATGGCTACACCTTC. It codes for CAISDRTGGTYGYTF.

This clone was seen a handful of times. The CDR3 here is CASSPTTGSEAFF. The CDR3 DNA reads as TGTGCCAGCAGCCCCACGACAGGTTCTGAAGCTTTCTTT. This chain links TRBV6-6 with TRBJ1-1; TRBD1 is a possible D gene (6 bases). CDR3 length: 13 residues. Germline CDR1 MNHNY, CDR2 SVGAGI (reference sequence). Trimming left V 6 bases short and J 6 bases short, with 14 bases between.

The chain uses TRBV9 and TRBJ2-3; D might be TRBD1 (6 bases). The CDR3 extends over 17 amino acids. Germline CDR1 reads SGDLS; CDR2 reads YYNGEE. Trimming took 0 bases from V and 2 from J, leaving 16 bases between them. As DNA, the CDR3 is TGTGCCAGCAGCGTAGAAGTGGACAGCCAACTCACAGATACGCAGTATTTT. This gives the protein CASSVEVDSQLTDTQYF.

V is TRBV27 and J is TRBJ1-1, with 7 nucleotides matching TRBD1. CDR3 size: 13 residues. Trimming removed 5 bases from V and 4 bases from J; junction bases left unmatched: 4. Per the germline V gene, CDR1 is MNHEY and CDR2 is SMNVEV (reference sequence). The CDR3 DNA reads TGTGCCAGCAGTACAGGGGTCCCCACTGAAGCTTTCTTT. It is translated as CASSTGVPTEAFF.

The genes are TRBV28 and TRBJ2-3; D possibly corresponds to TRBD1 (5 bases). The V end lost 5 bases, the J end lost 2 bases, and 11 bases lay between the germline ends. The CDR3 extends over 14 amino acids. The germline V gene encodes CDR1 MDHEN and CDR2 SYDVKM. For the CDR3, the DNA is TGTGCCAGCAGTCCCCGACAGACCACAGATACGCAGTATTTT. As protein: CASSPRQTTDTQYF.

The V gene is TRBV19, the J gene TRBJ2-5; D gene unclear. CDR3 length: 14 residues. Per germline, CDR1 LNHDA and CDR2 SQIVND (reference sequence). Trimming stripped 1 base from V and 0 bases from J, with 6 bases between. The CDR3 coding sequence is TGTGCCAGTAGTATAGGCCGGCACCAAGAGACCCAGTACTTC. This codes for CASSIGRHQETQYF.

The V and J genes are TRBV5-1 and TRBJ1-1; possibly TRBD1 for D (5 bases). The CDR3 is 15 amino acids. Germline V CDR1 and CDR2: SGHRS, YFSETQ. The ends were cut back, 2 bases at V and 3 bases at J, with 14 bases in the middle. This CDR3 is CASSFIGVGDTEAFF. As DNA, the CDR3 is TGCGCCAGCAGCTTTATAGGGGTAGGGGACACTGAAGCTTTCTTT.

This chain joins TRBV28 and TRBJ1-4; 7 bases line up with TRBD1. The CDR3 runs 14 residues. CDR1 MDHEN and CDR2 SYDVKM come from the germline V gene. The J segment lost 4 bases and the V segment lost 11 bases, leaving 10 bases of the junction unmatched. This CDR3 is CASRGRADNEKLFF. CDR3 nucleotide sequence: TGTGCCTCCAGGGGGAGGGCGGATAATGAAAAACTGTTTTTT.

V gene TRBV7-9 combines with J gene TRBJ2-7, with 10 nucleotides matching TRBD1. This CDR3 comprises 14 residues. J gave up 4 bases and V 7 bases, and 7 bases lay outside the gene matches. The germline V gene encodes CDR1 SEHNR and CDR2 FQNEAQ (reference sequence). The DNA for the CDR3 is TGTGCCAGCACCTCTTGGGACAGGGGTTACGAGCAGTACTTC. It translates to CASTSWDRGYEQYF.

The chain links TRBV27 to TRBJ1-5; no definite D call. CDR3 length: 14 residues. The V gene lost 5 bases and the J gene lost 6 bases, with 14 bases spanning the gap. Germline CDR1 is MNHEY and CDR2 is SMNVEV (reference sequence). The DNA of the CDR3 is TGTGCCAGCAGTCGGGGAATCCGCGGTCAGCCCCAGCATTTT. It is translated as CASSRGIRGQPQHF.

The chain joins TRBV5-4 to TRBJ2-7; 8 bases align to TRBD2. The CDR3 spans 15 residues. Germline CDR1 is SGHNT and CDR2 is YYREEE (reference sequence). V trimming: 1 base; J trimming: 3 bases; junction bases outside the gene matches: 6. CDR3 sequence: CASSLKREIGYEQYF. The CDR3 coding sequence is TGTGCCAGCAGCTTGAAGCGGGAGATCGGCTACGAGCAGTACTTC.

The chain is built from TRBV11-3 and TRBJ2-3, with 8 bases matching TRBD2. J lost 3 bases, V lost 5 bases, and 13 bases had no gene match. CDR1 and CDR2 from the germline V gene are SGHNT and YENEEA. The CDR3 length is 17 residues. The CDR3 reads CASSPRKGVAGTDTQYF. In DNA form, the CDR3 reads TGTGCCAGCAGCCCTCGGAAAGGGGTAGCGGGAACAGATACGCAGTATTTT.

The chain is built from TRBV28 and TRBJ1-1; the D is unclear. CDR1 and CDR2 (germline): MDHEN, SYDVKM. This CDR3 is built from 13 residues. Trimming pared 7 bases from V and 7 bases from J, leaving 16 bases between. CDR3 DNA: TGTGCCAGCATCAAAGCCCGGGCCTTTGAAGCTTTCTTT. Translated, it gives CASIKARAFEAFF.

The chain recombines TRBV28 with TRBJ1-2; possibly TRBD1 for D (5 bases). CDR1 and CDR2 (germline): MDHEN, SYDVKM. The CDR3 consists of 14 residues. V was pared by 7 bases and J by 8 bases, with 20 bases between. The CDR3 nucleotides read TGTGCCAGCACCTACCGCCGGGACGGATACGGCTACACCTTC. Protein sequence: CASTYRRDGYGYTF.

This clone has a single count. The chain joins TRBV12-1 to TRBJ2-7; no check of the table's D call, TRBD2, against the DNA was made. TRBV12-1 is a recognized pseudogene. The CDR3 is 15 residues long. CDR3 protein: CASSFAPSDSYEQYF. The CDR3 DNA reads as TGTGCCAGCAGCTTTGCGCCTAGCGACTCCTACGAGCAGTACTTC.